Below are 24 T cell receptor beta chains sequenced from a single sample in a study of patients and donors after allogeneic stem cell transplantation. TCRdb re-called the RT-PCR reads through MiXCR, storing one row per CDR3 protein. The sample lists roughly 41,000 distinct CDR3 sequences; roughly 30% were seen once. Sequenced input: blood, either unsorted or a sorted T cell fraction (not recorded which). The source is a human donor who was either an allogeneic HSCT recipient or a stem cell or donor lymphocyte infusion donor (not recorded which). It is not recorded whose cells these are; they may come from a transplant donor.

The gene calls are TRBV2 and TRBJ1-1, with 7 bases aligning to TRBD1. The J segment lost 3 bases and the V segment lost 3 bases, leaving 4 bases of the junction unmatched. This CDR3 comprises 14 residues. Germline CDR1 reads SNHLY; CDR2 reads FYNNEI. CDR3 nucleotide sequence: TGTGCCAGCAGTGATGAGGGGGCTGACACTGAAGCTTTCTTT. It specifies CASSDEGADTEAFF.

This clonotype was observed a handful of times. The junction does not match germline at one end; this may be a read error. The chain links TRBV29-1 to TRBJ2-7, with D perhaps matching TRBD2 (6 bases). Per germline, CDR1 SQVTM and CDR2 ANQGSEA. The CDR3 is 18 amino acids. The CDR3 nucleotides are TGCAGCGTCGAAGTCCGAGAGCGGGCTGACTGTGCCTCCTACGAGCAGTACTTC. Translating gives CSVEVRERADCASYEQYF.

The chain recombines TRBV4-1 with TRBJ1-1; D gene ambiguous. Germline CDR1 and CDR2: MGHRA and YSYEKL. V was clipped by 0 bases and J by 3 bases, with 17 bases between them. This CDR3 spans 17 amino acids. CDR3 loop: CASSQDKSGKVHTEAFF. The CDR3 bases are TGCGCCAGCAGCCAAGATAAGTCCGGGAAGGTTCACACTGAAGCTTTCTTT.

This clonotype was detected many times. The J gene is TRBJ1-2, the V gene TRBV12-5, with D unclear. The germline V gene has CDR1 LGHNT and CDR2 FRNRAP. The CDR3 is 10 residues long. The V end lost 2 bases, the J end lost 7 bases, and 2 bases lay between the germline ends. The chain's CDR3 is CASGLFGYTF. The CDR3 region has the DNA TGTGCTAGTGGTTTGTTTGGCTACACCTTC.

This clonotype was seen at least ten times. This rearrangement joins TRBV20-1 to TRBJ2-3; D is uncertain. The CDR3 covers 16 residues. V lost 5 bases to trimming and J lost 2 bases, with 20 bases between them. Germline values: CDR1 DFQATT, CDR2 SNEGSKA (reference sequence). CDR3 sequence reads: CSAPSTTSRATDTQYF. The CDR3 nucleotides read TGCAGTGCTCCTTCTACCACCAGCAGAGCCACAGATACGCAGTATTTT.

The V call is TRBV4-3, the J call TRBJ1-2; 7 bases line up with TRBD1. Germline CDR1 and CDR2: LGHNA and YSLEER. J was trimmed by 11 bases and V by 2 bases; bases with no gene match: 5. The CDR3 extends over 12 amino acids. The CDR3 loop reads CASSQYSTGYTF. In DNA form, the CDR3 reads TGCGCCAGCAGCCAATATTCGACAGGGTACACCTTC.

This rearrangement joins TRBV19 to TRBJ2-5; D is unresolved. The CDR3 runs to 11 residues. CDR1 is LNHDA and CDR2 is SQIVND in the germline V gene (reference sequence). The V end was cut by 6 bases, the J end by 5 bases, with 7 bases between. The CDR3 loop reads CASRRGETQYF. CDR3 nucleotides: TGTGCCAGTAGACGTGGGGAGACCCAGTACTTC. Supplemented by reference TRBV19 and TRBJ2-5, the full variable domain reads DGGITQSPKYLFRKEGQNVTLSCEQNLNHDAMYWYRQDPGQGLRLIYYSQIVNDFQKGDIAEGYSVSREKKESFPLTVTSAQKNPTAFYLCASRRGETQYFGPGTRLLVL.

This clonotype has at least ten counts. The chain carries TRBV11-2 and TRBJ2-1; TRBD2 matches 7 bases. J was trimmed by 10 bases and V by 5 bases; bases with no gene match: 5. The CDR3 runs 12 residues. The germline V gene encodes CDR1 SGHAT and CDR2 FQNNGV. DNA for the CDR3: TGTGCCAGCAGCCCGGGGGGAGGGGAGCAGTTCTTC. Translated: CASSPGGGEQFF.

A few counts support this clonotype. The gene calls are TRBV7-3 and TRBJ2-1, with no clear D. CDR1 and CDR2 from the germline V gene are SGHTA and FQGTGA. The germline V and J ends were trimmed by 1 base and 4 bases, with 2 bases remaining between them. CDR3 size: 12 residues. This chain's CDR3 is CASSLNYNEQFF. The CDR3 region has the DNA TGTGCCAGCAGCTTAAATTACAATGAGCAGTTCTTC.

This clonotype was found a few times. The rearrangement uses TRBV4-3 and TRBJ2-2; D not certain. Trimming removed 2 bases at V and 6 bases at J, with 13 bases between. The germline V gene encodes CDR1 LGHNA and CDR2 YSLEER. The CDR3 has 15 residues. CDR3: CASSQMTKRSGELFF. The CDR3 DNA follows: TGCGCCAGCAGCCAAATGACAAAGAGGTCCGGGGAGCTGTTTTTT.

This clonotype was seen ten or more times. This chain links TRBV29-1 with TRBJ1-2; D unclear. The germline V gene has CDR1 SQVTM and CDR2 ANQGSEA. The V end was cut by 4 bases, the J end by 4 bases, with 13 bases between. The CDR3 covers 13 residues. The CDR3 sequence: CSVGMWFSYGYTF. The CDR3 coding sequence is TGCAGCGTTGGGATGTGGTTTTCCTATGGCTACACCTTC.

This chain connects TRBV6-2 or TRBV6-3 to TRBJ1-5; TRBD1 aligns across 8 bases. Germline V CDR1 and CDR2: MNHEY, SVGEGT. The CDR3 spans 15 residues. After removal of 6 bases from V and 0 bases from J, the junction contained 4 bases not matched to a gene. The CDR3 protein is CASRQGVTSNQPQHF. CDR3 in DNA: TGTGCCAGCAGACAGGGGGTGACTAGCAATCAGCCCCAGCATTTT.

This clonotype was found once. The rearrangement uses TRBV5-8 and TRBJ2-4; tentatively, D is TRBD1 (6 bases). Germline assignment: CDR1 SGHTS and CDR2 YDEGEE. The CDR3 covers 15 residues. Trimming left V 9 bases short and J 1 base short, with 17 bases between. The CDR3 protein is CATTEKDRAKNIQYF. The CDR3 DNA reads TGTGCCACCACCGAAAAAGACAGGGCCAAAAACATTCAGTACTTC.

Only a few counts were recorded for this clonotype. The chain is built from TRBV12-3 or TRBV12-4 and TRBJ2-2; TRBD2 matches at 9 bases. The CDR3 runs 16 residues. The J segment lost 4 bases and the V segment lost 2 bases, leaving 5 bases of the junction unmatched. The CDR3 nucleotides read TGTGCCAGCAGTTTATGGCTAGCGGGACTCACCGGGGAGCTGTTTTTT. Its translation: CASSLWLAGLTGELFF.

This clonotype was seen a few times. This rearrangement joins TRBV12-3 or TRBV12-4 to TRBJ1-5, with D possibly TRBD1 on 6 matching bases. Deletions cut 4 bases from V and 1 base from J, with 14 bases between. The CDR3 extends over 16 amino acids. CDR3: CASSSLRGLSNQPQHF. In nucleotides, the CDR3 is TGTGCCAGCAGTTCCCTCCGGGGGCTAAGCAATCAGCCCCAGCATTTT.

This clonotype was detected ten times or more. The chain carries TRBV7-2 and TRBJ1-3, with D possibly being TRBD1 (6 bases). From germline, CDR1 is SGHTA and CDR2 FQGNSA. CDR3 length: 16 amino acids. The germline V and J ends were trimmed by 3 bases and 0 bases, with 12 bases remaining between them. CDR3 sequence: CASSLTQGSSGNTIYF. The DNA for the CDR3 is TGTGCCAGCAGCTTGACTCAGGGGAGCTCTGGAAACACCATATATTTT.

This clonotype occurred many times. V gene TRBV29-1 combines with J gene TRBJ1-5; D might be TRBD1 (6 bases). V was clipped by 4 bases and J by 4 bases, with 11 bases between them. The CDR3 is 13 residues long. The germline V gene encodes CDR1 SQVTM and CDR2 ANQGSEA. The CDR3 sequence is CSVARGNNQPQHF. CDR3 in DNA: TGCAGCGTTGCCAGGGGCAATAATCAGCCCCAGCATTTT.

V and J are TRBV10-3 and TRBJ1-3, with D hard to call. This CDR3 has 16 residues. Germline values: CDR1 ENHRY, CDR2 SYGVKD. The V and J ends lost 7 bases and 0 bases respectively, with 16 bases between them. For the CDR3, the DNA is TGTGCCATCAAAAACGACCGAGAACCCTCTGGAAACACCATATATTTT. Its protein is CAIKNDREPSGNTIYF.

The chain has TRBV12-3 or TRBV12-4 and TRBJ1-2; 7 bases map to TRBD1. V was pared by 8 bases and J by 1 base, with 4 bases of the junction left unmatched. CDR3 length: 13 residues. CDR3: CASRDRLNYGYTF. As DNA, the CDR3 is TGTGCCAGCCGGGACAGACTTAACTATGGCTACACCTTC.

This clonotype was counted a few times. The chain couples TRBV29-1 to TRBJ2-1; D perhaps matches TRBD2 (5 bases). Germline V lookup: CDR1 SQVTM, CDR2 ANQGSEA. V lost 7 bases to trimming and J lost 4 bases, with 23 bases between them. The CDR3 sequence is 16 residues long. The CDR3 DNA is TGCAGCGCCACGAAGGGCAGCGCCCCGGGATACAATGAGCAGTTCTTC. It yields the protein CSATKGSAPGYNEQFF.

This chain connects TRBV4-3 to TRBJ2-5; D is perhaps TRBD1 (7 bases). The germline V gene encodes CDR1 LGHNA and CDR2 YSLEER. V lost 0 bases and J lost 5, with 10 bases in between. The CDR3 is 14 residues long. CDR3 amino acids: CASSQDPGGETQYF. In DNA form, the CDR3 reads TGCGCCAGCAGCCAAGATCCAGGGGGGGAGACCCAGTACTTC.

The sample holds one count of this clonotype. The chain links TRBV5-1 to TRBJ2-5; TRBD1 agrees at 11 bases. CDR1 and CDR2 (germline): SGHRS, YFSETQ. The CDR3 loop spans 15 amino acids. V shed 4 bases and J 3 bases; nucleotides not matched to a gene: 5. CDR3 in amino acids: CASSIRTGGKETQYF. Here the CDR3 DNA reads TGCGCCAGCAGCATAAGGACAGGGGGCAAAGAGACCCAGTACTTC.

As regards this clonotype: A much more abundant neighbour one base away suggests this may be a read error. Since no conserved phenylalanine or tryptophan closes the CDR3, a read error is the likely cause. V usage is TRBV12-3 or TRBV12-4 and J usage is TRBJ1-1; D perhaps matches TRBD1 (5 bases). Between the trimmed V and J ends, which lost 3 bases and 1 base, there was a span of 6 bases. The CDR3 extends over 13 amino acids. Here the CDR3 reads CASSFTGNTEAFL. CDR3 DNA sequence: TGTGCCAGCAGTTTCACAGGGAACACTGAAGCTTTCTTG.

CDR3: CASRTYTYNEQFF. CDR3 sequence (DNA): TGTGCCAGCAGAACCTACACCTACAATGAGCAGTTCTTC. The chain carries TRBV6-5 and TRBJ2-1; the D is unclear. From germline, CDR1 is MNHEY and CDR2 SVGAGI. V was cut by 6 bases and J by 2 bases, with 8 bases left in between. This CDR3 region has 13 residues.